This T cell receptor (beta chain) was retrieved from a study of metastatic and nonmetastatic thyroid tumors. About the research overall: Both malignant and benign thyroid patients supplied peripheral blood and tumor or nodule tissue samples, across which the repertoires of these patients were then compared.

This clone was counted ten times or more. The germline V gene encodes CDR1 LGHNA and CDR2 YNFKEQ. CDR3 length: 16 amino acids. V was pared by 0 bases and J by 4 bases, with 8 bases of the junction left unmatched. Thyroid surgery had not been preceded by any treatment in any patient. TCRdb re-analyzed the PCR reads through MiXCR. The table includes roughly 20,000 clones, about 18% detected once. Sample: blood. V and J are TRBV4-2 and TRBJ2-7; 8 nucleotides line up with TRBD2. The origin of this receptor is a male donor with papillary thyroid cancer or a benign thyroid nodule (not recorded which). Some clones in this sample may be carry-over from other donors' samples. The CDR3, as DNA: TGTGCCAGCAGCCAAGATGTTCCTAGCGGGTCGTACGAGCAGTACTTC. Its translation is CASSQDVPSGSYEQYF.